This T cell receptor (beta chain) was captured by sequencing in a study of T cell responses to AZD1222 COVID-19 vaccine. Whole-study findings and limits: The donor group comprised mostly white British people and more females; the analysis possibly underestimated clonal diversity.

Turning to this clone: What it recognizes is unknown.

Only in-frame clones appear in the TCRdb table, and some are missing; sequencing was by immunoSEQ multiplex PCR. The table shows 150,000 to 200,000 clones, with 75% to 90% occurring only once. With 7 bases clipped from V and 5 bases from J, the junction kept 8 bases outside the gene matches. Germline CDR1 is SGHAT and CDR2 is FQNNGV. The CDR3 extends over 14 amino acids. The V gene is TRBV11-2, the J gene TRBJ2-7; 10 nucleotides agree with TRBD2. This material consisted of peripheral blood, taken 28 days after the second dose of the MenACWY control vaccine. The receptor was derived from an adult who received the MenACWY meningococcal vaccine as a control. The CDR3 spells CASTKLAGTHEQYF. The CDR3 nucleotides are TGTGCCAGCACCAAACTAGCGGGAACCCACGAGCAGTACTTC.